This T cell receptor beta chain originates from a study of Ad26.COV2.S vaccination and SARS-CoV-2 variants. Study background: As a participant in COV1001, the donor was in the Ad26.COV2.S trial arm. Notes on the study in general: Recipients of vaccine and of placebo showed similar breadth of their non-spike TCR repertoires. Higher spike-specific TCR breadth was found in vaccine recipients than in placebo recipients.

On this clone itself: Its specificity is not known.

Some clones are missing from TCRdb's copy, which holds only in-frame ones; the method was immunoSEQ multiplex PCR. The table lists about 350,000 clones, 80% to 90% of them singletons, with less than 4% in the top ten. Regarding treatment: around 19 received Ad26.COV2.S at low or high dose, single or two shots; a few received placebo; per-sample allocation not given. Specimens were obtained on day 63 following the first vaccine or placebo injection. Trimming removed 3 bases from V and 8 bases from J, with 13 bases in between. The CDR3 consists of 12 residues. Germline V gene lookup returns CDR1 DFQATT and CDR2 SNEGSKA (reference sequence).

This receptor was identified in a person aged 18-60 years who received the Ad26.COV2.S COVID-19 vaccine or a placebo. This sequence joins TRBV20-1 and TRBJ1-2, with D unclear. Source: peripheral blood, taken in a trial of Ad26.COV2.S vaccine versus placebo. CDR3 DNA: TGCAGTGCTAGTTACATTGGGGAAGGCTACACCTTC. Its translation is CSASYIGEGYTF.